Below are 16 T cell receptor beta chains sequenced from a single sample in a study of blood T cell repertoires in COVID-19 (TCRdb year 2020). Library construction relied on the immunoSEQ multiplex PCR assay. TCRdb carries this immuneACCESS record with in-frame sequences only. Its versions omit some clonotypes, under half of them owing to an unresolved V gene in the studies checked, with the rest unexplained. Present in this sample are approximately 230,000 clones, 82% of which were seen just once. Of the sample, approximately 16% falls within the top ten clones. Sequencing used PBMCs or T cells enriched from blood (not recorded which). These TCRs come from a man between 40 and 49 years old who had recovered from COVID-19.

This clone appeared once. This sequence joins TRBV4-3 and TRBJ1-2, with no clear D. The CDR3 extends over 21 amino acids. V dropped 2 bases and J dropped 0 bases, with 28 bases sitting between them. From germline, CDR1 is LGHNA and CDR2 YSLEER. This CDR3 is CASSQPLRSLDSGGSNYGYTF. The DNA of the CDR3 is TGCGCCAGCAGCCAACCCCTCAGGAGCCTGGATTCGGGAGGGTCTAACTATGGCTACACCTTC.

V is TRBV5-4 and J is TRBJ1-1, with TRBD1 identical over 11 bases. V lost 3 bases to trimming and J lost 3 bases; unmatched junction nucleotides: 10. CDR3 length: 17 residues. Germline V gene lookup returns CDR1 SGHNT and CDR2 YYREEE (reference sequence). The CDR3 is CASSSPGTGGMYTEAFF. The CDR3 DNA reads TGTGCCAGCAGCTCGCCCGGGACAGGGGGTATGTACACTGAAGCTTTCTTT.

The chain uses TRBV3-1 (or the pseudogene TRBV3-2) and TRBJ1-1; D might be TRBD1 (5 bases). The CDR3 runs to 16 residues. CDR1 is LGHDT, CDR2 YNNKEL, per germline (reference sequence). With 0 bases removed from V and 1 base from J, the gap between germline ends came to 12 bases. The CDR3 DNA reads as TGTGCCAGCAGCCAAGATCTCGGGGGAGCGAACACTGAAGCTTTCTTT. It encodes CASSQDLGGANTEAFF.

The chain joins TRBV7-2 to TRBJ2-5; a possible D gene is TRBD2 (6 bases). CDR1 SGHTA and CDR2 FQGNSA come from the germline V gene. V lost 7 bases and J lost 11, with 20 bases in between. The length of the CDR3 is 13 residues. CDR3 sequence reads: CASTPRGLRSQYF. CDR3 DNA: TGTGCCAGCACGCCTAGGGGACTCCGAAGTCAGTACTTC.

The chain has TRBV4-1 and TRBJ1-2; a possible D gene is TRBD1 (6 bases). The CDR3 is 16 amino acids. In germline, CDR1 is MGHRA, CDR2 YSYEKL. V lost 3 bases to trimming and J lost 4 bases, with 18 bases between them. CDR3 DNA: TGCGCCAGCAGCCACCGACCAGACCGGGACATCTATGGCTACACCTTC. Protein: CASSHRPDRDIYGYTF.

The rearrangement links TRBV30 to TRBJ1-3; TRBD1 aligns across 8 bases. In germline, CDR1 is GTSNPN, CDR2 SVGIG (reference sequence). With V trimmed by 4 bases and J by 3 bases, 2 bases remained unmatched. The CDR3 is made up of 13 amino acids. CDR3 residues: CAWTTGGGNTIYF. CDR3 sequence (DNA): TGTGCCTGGACCACAGGGGGTGGAAACACCATATATTTT.

The chain recombines TRBV28 with TRBJ1-2, with TRBD1 matching 10 bases. J lost 4 bases, V lost 8 bases, and 7 bases had no gene match. CDR1 and CDR2 from the germline V gene are MDHEN and SYDVKM. The CDR3 is 14 residues long. The CDR3 here is CASLPGQGSYGYTF. In DNA form, the CDR3 reads TGTGCCAGCTTACCGGGACAGGGGAGCTATGGCTACACCTTC.

V usage is TRBV9 and J usage is TRBJ2-7; the match to TRBD2 covers 14 bases. The CDR3 totals 15 residues. V lost 4 bases and J lost 6; bases outside the gene matches: 6. CDR1 SGDLS and CDR2 YYNGEE come from the germline V gene. For the CDR3, the DNA is TGTGCCAGCAGCCCCGGGACTAGCGGGAGCCGCGAGCAGTACTTC. It codes for CASSPGTSGSREQYF.

The chain recombines TRBV19 with TRBJ2-4, with 7 bases identical to TRBD1. The V gene's germline CDR1 is LNHDA and CDR2 SQIVND (reference sequence). The CDR3 totals 13 residues. V gave up 4 bases and J gave up 7 bases; unmatched junction bases: 4. The CDR3 spells CASSRQGRNIQYF. CDR3 in DNA: TGTGCCAGTAGTAGACAGGGTAGGAACATTCAGTACTTC.

Turning to this clone: The same CDR3 arises from other DNA sequences in this sample as well. V gene TRBV7-2 combines with J gene TRBJ1-5; 7 nucleotides align to TRBD1. CDR3 length: 14 amino acids. CDR1 SGHTA and CDR2 FQGNSA come from the germline V gene. J gave up 6 bases and V 3 bases, and 5 bases lay outside the gene matches. The CDR3 nucleotides read TGTGCCAGCAGCTTGAGACAGGGAGGTCAGCCCCAGCATTTT. Translation gives CASSLRQGGQPQHF. Together with reference TRBV7-2 and TRBJ1-5, the CDR3 gives the full variable domain: GAGVSQSPSNKVTEKGKDVELRCDPISGHTALYWYRQSLGQGLEFLIYFQGNSAPDKSGLPSDRFSAERTGGSVSTLTIQRTQQEDSAVYLCASSLRQGGQPQHFGDGTRLSIL.

V is TRBV5-6 and J is TRBJ1-2; 7 bases line up with TRBD1. The ends lost 4 bases at V and 8 bases at J; junction bases unmatched: 11. In germline, CDR1 is SGHDT, CDR2 YYEEEE. This CDR3 spans 14 amino acids. As DNA, the CDR3 is TGTGCCAGCAGCCCCATCTCAGGGGGTAGGGGCTACACCTTC. Translated: CASSPISGGRGYTF. Full variable domain (remainder filled in from reference TRBV5-6 and TRBJ1-2): DAGVTQSPTHLIKTRGQQVTLRCSPKSGHDTVSWYQQALGQGPQFIFQYYEEEERQRGNFPDRFSGHQFPNYSSELNVNALLLGDSALYLCASSPISGGRGYTFGSGTRLTVV.

V usage is TRBV28 and J usage is TRBJ1-2, with TRBD1 matching over 7 bases. V lost 2 bases, J lost 8 bases, and 2 bases stayed unmatched. The CDR3 has 12 residues. Germline CDR1 is MDHEN and CDR2 is SYDVKM. The DNA of the CDR3 is TGTGCCAGCAGTTTAACAGGGGTGGGCTACACCTTC. It codes for CASSLTGVGYTF.

The CDR3 protein is CATSLGGLADTQYF. The CDR3 DNA reads as TGCGCCACCAGCCTCGGGGGGCTGGCAGATACGCAGTATTTT. The chain has TRBV10-2 and TRBJ2-3; the D gene is possibly TRBD2 (7 bases). Looked up from germline, CDR1 is WSHSY and CDR2 is SAAADI. Trimming pared 10 bases from V and 4 bases from J, leaving 18 bases between. This CDR3 contains 14 residues.

V is TRBV5-4 and J is TRBJ2-3; TRBD2 might be the D (5 bases). Germline-derived CDR1 and CDR2 are SGHNT and YYREEE (reference sequence). Trimming pared 0 bases from V and 6 bases from J, leaving 14 bases between. The CDR3 is 15 residues long. The CDR3 sequence is CASSLVATDSDTQYF. For the CDR3, the DNA is TGTGCCAGCAGCTTGGTAGCGACGGATTCCGATACGCAGTATTTT.

This clone was seen only once. The chain uses TRBV4-1 and TRBJ2-3, with 8 bases matching TRBD1. Per the germline V gene, CDR1 is MGHRA and CDR2 is YSYEKL. The length of the CDR3 is 15 residues. V lost 5 bases to trimming and J lost 3 bases; unmatched junction nucleotides: 7. CDR3 coding DNA: TGCGCCAGCAGCTCCCGACAGGGGAGGACAGATACGCAGTATTTT. This translates into CASSSRQGRTDTQYF.

This sequence joins TRBV9 and TRBJ2-5, with 11 bases identical to TRBD2. From germline, CDR1 is SGDLS and CDR2 YYNGEE. The CDR3 is made up of 15 amino acids. V gave up 3 bases and J gave up 5 bases; unmatched junction bases: 6. CDR3 protein: CASSAQLAGDETQYF. The CDR3 coding sequence is TGTGCCAGCAGCGCCCAACTAGCGGGAGACGAGACCCAGTACTTC.